The 17 T cell receptor beta chains presented below share a single source sample, sequenced in a study of CD4 T cells in relation to SARS-CoV-2 and coronaviruses. The protocol was immunoSEQ multiplex PCR, while the TCRdb copy is restricted to in-frame clones and leaves out a portion. Of around 56,000 clones listed, roughly 90% were seen once; the top ten hold about 1.4%. Unexposed donor CD4+ T cells date from about 2010-2019, before the COVID-19 pandemic. Sequencing was done on a sample of memory CD4+ T cells from PBMCs. All receptors come from a human donor in good health.

The rearrangement links TRBV7-9 to TRBJ2-2; maybe TRBD2 (6 bases). Germline assignment: CDR1 SEHNR and CDR2 FQNEAQ (reference sequence). The CDR3 is made up of 15 amino acids. The V end lost 5 bases, the J end lost 5 bases, and 15 bases lay between the germline ends. CDR3 in amino acids: CASSRAESGTGELFF. CDR3 in DNA: TGTGCCAGCAGCCGGGCTGAAAGCGGGACCGGGGAGCTGTTTTTT.

The V and J genes are TRBV29-1 and TRBJ2-3, with unresolved D. Per the germline V gene, CDR1 is SQVTM and CDR2 is ANQGSEA. The V gene lost 6 bases and the J gene lost 2 bases, with 12 bases spanning the gap. This CDR3 has 13 amino acids. CDR3 sequence reads: CSVETRTTDTQYF. The CDR3 nucleotides are TGCAGCGTGGAGACTCGAACCACAGATACGCAGTATTTT.

The chain joins TRBV7-9 to TRBJ2-5, with D unclear. The ends were cut back, 3 bases at V and 1 base at J, with 9 bases in the middle. Per germline, CDR1 SEHNR and CDR2 FQNEAQ (reference sequence). The CDR3 spans 14 residues. In nucleotides, the CDR3 is TGTGCCAGCAGCTTTACAACTACCCAAGAGACCCAGTACTTC. This codes for CASSFTTTQETQYF.

In DNA, the CDR3 is TGTGCCAGCAGGGTGGGGACTAGAGATAATGAGCAGTTCTTC. Residues: CASRVGTRDNEQFF. The rearrangement links TRBV6-5 to TRBJ2-1; 8 bases are shared with TRBD2. This CDR3 region has 14 residues. V dropped 6 bases and J dropped 7; count of bases not matched to a gene: 8. Germline CDR1 MNHEY, CDR2 SVGAGI.

The V call is TRBV28, the J call TRBJ2-6; perhaps TRBD1 as D (6 bases). CDR3 length equals 15 residues. V lost 6 bases and J 2 bases, leaving 11 bases between the germline ends. Per germline, CDR1 MDHEN and CDR2 SYDVKM. The CDR3 protein is CASSFTGTGANVLTF. In nucleotides, the CDR3 is TGTGCCAGCAGCTTTACAGGGACTGGGGCCAACGTCCTGACTTTC.

The chain combines TRBV12-5 with TRBJ1-1; D is undetermined. Trimming removed 1 base from V and 7 bases from J, with 4 bases in between. CDR1 and CDR2 (germline): LGHNT, FRNRAP. This CDR3 region has 11 residues. CDR3 residues: CASGLESEAFF. DNA of the CDR3: TGTGCTAGTGGTTTGGAAAGTGAAGCTTTCTTT.

The chain uses TRBV15 and TRBJ2-1; a possible D gene is TRBD1 (6 bases). Trimming stripped 3 bases from V and 9 bases from J, with 12 bases between. The germline V gene has CDR1 LNHNV and CDR2 YYDKDF (reference sequence). This CDR3 has 13 amino acids. CDR3 protein: CATSRGTQFEQFF. Here the CDR3 DNA reads TGTGCCACCAGCAGGGGGACACAGTTTGAGCAGTTCTTC.

This chain links TRBV28 with TRBJ2-7; no definite D call. V lost 5 bases and J lost 8, with 19 bases in between. The germline gives CDR1 MDHEN, CDR2 SYDVKM. The CDR3 contains 14 residues. The DNA for the CDR3 is TGTGCCAGCAGTCTCTATAATAGTCAGGCCAAGCAGTACTTC. Its translation is CASSLYNSQAKQYF.

As concerns this clone: The sample has other DNA sequences that encode this CDR3 too. This chain joins TRBV11-2 and TRBJ2-3; D remains ambiguous. This CDR3 has 12 amino acids. The ends were cut back, 1 base at V and 1 base at J, with 0 bases in the middle. Germline-derived CDR1 and CDR2 are SGHAT and FQNNGV. The CDR3 region has the DNA TGTGCCAGCAGCTTAGGCACAGATACGCAGTATTTT. It codes for CASSLGTDTQYF. The full variable domain, rest sourced from reference TRBV11-2 and TRBJ2-3, is EAGVAQSPRYKIIEKRQSVAFWCNPISGHATLYWYQQILGQGPKLLIQFQNNGVVDDSQLPKDRFSAERLKGVDSTLKIQPAKLEDSAVYLCASSLGTDTQYFGPGTRLTVL.

The chain combines TRBV6-1 with TRBJ2-7, with TRBD1 matching 12 bases. The V and J ends lost 3 bases and 2 bases, in that order; junction bases with no gene match: 2. Per the germline V gene, CDR1 is MNHNS and CDR2 is SASEGT. The CDR3 contains 15 residues. The CDR3 sequence: CASSDRDRGPYEQYF. The CDR3 coding sequence is TGTGCCAGCAGTGACCGGGACAGGGGGCCCTACGAGCAGTACTTC.

This chain connects TRBV5-1 to TRBJ2-2, with 7 bases aligning to TRBD1. CDR1 is SGHRS and CDR2 is YFSETQ in the germline V gene. The V and J ends lost 5 bases and 6 bases, in that order; junction bases with no gene match: 10. This CDR3 comprises 15 residues. CDR3 nucleotide sequence: TGCGCCAGCAGGACGACAGGGAGAATGCCCGGGGAGCTGTTTTTT. This translates into CASRTTGRMPGELFF.

The V call is TRBV30, the J call TRBJ2-7; D is uncertain. The V gene lost 3 bases and the J gene lost 4 bases, with 7 bases spanning the gap. Germline CDR1 reads GTSNPN; CDR2 reads SVGIG (reference sequence). This CDR3 spans 11 amino acids. The CDR3 DNA sequence: TGTGCCTGGAGCCCTCAATACGAGCAGTACTTC. Translating it yields CAWSPQYEQYF.

CDR3 in amino acids: CASSSRTSGLLTDTQYF. DNA of the CDR3: TGTGCCAGCAGTTCCCGGACTAGCGGGCTTCTCACAGATACGCAGTATTTT. This chain joins TRBV27 and TRBJ2-3; TRBD2 matches at 11 bases. The CDR3 contains 17 residues. CDR1 is MNHEY, CDR2 SMNVEV, per germline (reference sequence). Germline trimming cut 4 bases from V and 2 bases from J; bases unmatched to any gene: 8.

V usage is TRBV2 and J usage is TRBJ2-4; 12 bases map to TRBD2. V gave up 2 bases and J gave up 0 bases; unmatched junction bases: 8. This CDR3 is built from 19 residues. CDR1 SNHLY and CDR2 FYNNEI come from the germline V gene. The CDR3 nucleotides are TGTGCCAGCAGTGAATTCCTAGCGGGAGGGAAGATAGCCAAAAACATTCAGTACTTC. Its protein product is CASSEFLAGGKIAKNIQYF.

The chain is built from TRBV5-4 and TRBJ1-2; a possible D gene is TRBD1 (5 bases). V gave up 7 bases and J gave up 5 bases, with 18 bases separating them. CDR1 SGHNT and CDR2 YYREEE come from the germline V gene (reference sequence). The CDR3 consists of 14 residues. The CDR3 bases are TGTGCCAGCGGACTAAAGGGGCAGGGTTATGGCTACACCTTC. Its protein product is CASGLKGQGYGYTF.

This chain links TRBV30 with TRBJ2-7, with D possibly called TRBD1 or TRBD2 (5 bases each). CDR1 is GTSNPN, CDR2 SVGIG, per germline (reference sequence). V dropped 1 base and J dropped 2 bases, with 18 bases sitting between them. This CDR3 has 16 residues. CDR3 bases: TGTGCCTGGAGTGGAAGACTCGGGGCGTCCCCCTACGAGCAGTACTTC. This codes for CAWSGRLGASPYEQYF.

V usage is TRBV30 and J usage is TRBJ2-3; 8 bases line up with TRBD2. The CDR3 contains 16 residues. The trim removed 2 bases at V and 3 bases at J, leaving 10 bases unmatched. Germline-derived CDR1 and CDR2 are GTSNPN and SVGIG (reference sequence). The CDR3 nucleotides read TGTGCCTGGAGTTTGGGTCACCGGGGGGGGACAGATACGCAGTATTTT. Translation: CAWSLGHRGGTDTQYF. The variable domain in full, with the rest retrieved from reference TRBV30 and TRBJ2-3, is SQTIHQWPATLVQPVGSPLSLECTVEGTSNPNLYWYRQAAGRGLQLLFYSVGIGQISSEVPQNLSASRPQDRQFILSSKKLLLSDSGFYLCAWSLGHRGGTDTQYFGPGTRLTVL.